The 16 T cell receptor beta chains listed next were all sequenced from one sample in a study of graft-versus-host responses after intestinal transplantation. Method: immunoSEQ multiplex PCR; TCRdb's copy keeps in-frame clones and lacks some. The sample has tens of thousands of clones, roughly 89% seen once; the top ten hold approximately 1.5%. This specimen consisted of PBMCs, obtained 26 days after transplant. The receptors originated from a human patient who received an intestinal transplant, so some T cells may come from the graft donor.

This chain links TRBV28 with TRBJ1-4; D remains unclear. V was cut by 3 bases and J by 0 bases, with 8 bases left in between. CDR1 MDHEN and CDR2 SYDVKM come from the germline V gene. The CDR3 loop spans 15 amino acids. The CDR3 region is CASSFPEATNEKLFF. For the CDR3, the DNA is TGTGCCAGCAGTTTCCCGGAGGCAACTAATGAAAAACTGTTTTTT.

V gene TRBV4-1 combines with J gene TRBJ1-5; the match to TRBD1 covers 10 bases. The CDR3 is 16 amino acids. Germline V CDR1 and CDR2: MGHRA, YSYEKL. Unmatched junction bases numbered 9, after V lost 4 bases and J lost 6 bases. The CDR3 DNA is TGCGCCAGCAGCCGGCCCCGGGACAGGGGCCTTCAGCCCCAGCATTTT. It codes for CASSRPRDRGLQPQHF.

The V and J genes are TRBV5-1 and TRBJ2-5, with TRBD1 as a possible D gene (5 bases). Germline V lookup: CDR1 SGHRS, CDR2 YFSETQ. This CDR3 is 14 amino acids long. The ends were cut back, 1 base at V and 5 bases at J, with 12 bases in the middle. The CDR3 loop is CASSLSSGMETQYF. The CDR3 nucleotides read TGCGCCAGCAGCTTGAGCTCAGGGATGGAGACCCAGTACTTC.

This chain connects TRBV19 to TRBJ1-2; 9 bases match TRBD1. The CDR3 sequence is 16 residues long. The V gene's germline CDR1 is LNHDA and CDR2 SQIVND (reference sequence). The ends lost 6 bases at V and 2 bases at J; junction bases unmatched: 10. CDR3 residues: CASSGTGYSGNYGYTF. CDR3 in DNA: TGTGCCAGTAGCGGGACAGGGTATTCGGGAAACTATGGCTACACCTTC.

This rearrangement joins TRBV27 to TRBJ2-1; 14 bases are shared with TRBD2. CDR3 length: 16 residues. Germline V gene lookup returns CDR1 MNHEY and CDR2 SMNVEV (reference sequence). V shed 6 bases, J shed 5 bases, and the junction held 6 bases outside the gene matches. This CDR3 reads CASSRTSGRPNNEQFF. In DNA form, the CDR3 reads TGTGCCAGCAGCCGGACTAGCGGGAGGCCCAACAATGAGCAGTTCTTC.

In this sample, this clone turned up once. The chain uses TRBV2 and TRBJ1-3; D is uncertain. The CDR3 extends over 15 amino acids. Deletions cut 2 bases from V and 1 base from J, with 9 bases between. Germline CDR1 SNHLY, CDR2 FYNNEI. The chain's CDR3 is CASSELANSGNTIYF. The DNA for the CDR3 is TGTGCCAGCAGTGAATTGGCCAATTCTGGAAACACCATATATTTT.

This chain links TRBV4-1 with TRBJ2-7; 7 bases fit TRBD2. V lost 4 bases and J lost 5; bases outside the gene matches: 11. Looked up from germline, CDR1 is MGHRA and CDR2 is YSYEKL. This CDR3 comprises 15 residues. Here the CDR3 reads CASSPGGEAGDEQYF. The CDR3, as DNA: TGCGCCAGCAGCCCTGGGGGGGAGGCGGGGGACGAGCAGTACTTC.

The V call is TRBV7-2, the J call TRBJ2-5, with 7 bases identical to TRBD2. This CDR3 has 15 residues. Trimming removed 1 base from V and 2 bases from J; junction bases left unmatched: 4. CDR1 and CDR2 (germline): SGHTA, FQGNSA. In DNA, the CDR3 is TGTGCCAGCAGCTTAGTGTGGCGGGGGCAAGAGACCCAGTACTTC. Protein: CASSLVWRGQETQYF.

The chain combines TRBV9 with TRBJ1-2; D might be TRBD1 (6 bases). In germline, CDR1 is SGDLS, CDR2 YYNGEE. V was trimmed by 7 bases and J by 4 bases, leaving 14 bases between them. The CDR3 is 13 amino acids. The CDR3 loop is CASRGTSLYGYTF. The CDR3 DNA follows: TGTGCCAGCCGCGGGACAAGTCTCTATGGCTACACCTTC.

The chain is built from TRBV5-8 and TRBJ2-7, with 7 bases identical to TRBD2. V was pared by 4 bases and J by 2 bases, with 6 bases of the junction left unmatched. The CDR3 loop spans 14 amino acids. The germline V gene encodes CDR1 SGHTS and CDR2 YDEGEE. The CDR3 DNA reads TGTGCCAGCAGCGGGGCGGGAGCCCCCTACGAGCAGTACTTC. Its translation: CASSGAGAPYEQYF.

The V gene is TRBV2, the J gene TRBJ1-1; 8 bases line up with TRBD1. The CDR3 has 16 amino acids. The junction had 11 bases not matched to a gene; V was cut back by 5 bases and J by 3 bases. The germline V gene encodes CDR1 SNHLY and CDR2 FYNNEI. Here the CDR3 reads CASSLALDRGDTEAFF. For the CDR3, the DNA is TGTGCCAGCAGTCTAGCCCTCGACAGGGGTGACACTGAAGCTTTCTTT.

V is TRBV28 and J is TRBJ1-2; 8 bases are a match to TRBD1. Germline V CDR1 and CDR2: MDHEN, SYDVKM. The length of the CDR3 is 13 residues. V gave up 7 bases and J gave up 2 bases; unmatched junction bases: 3. CDR3 coding DNA: TGTGCCAGCAAGGGACAGGACAACTATGGCTACACCTTC. This gives the protein CASKGQDNYGYTF.

The rearrangement uses TRBV28 and TRBJ2-3, with TRBD2 matching 7 bases. The germline V gene encodes CDR1 MDHEN and CDR2 SYDVKM. The V segment lost 5 bases and the J segment 6 bases; nucleotides outside the gene matches: 11. This CDR3 contains 15 residues. DNA for the CDR3: TGTGCCAGCAGTCCCGGACTAGTTCGATCCGATACGCAGTATTTT. Translation: CASSPGLVRSDTQYF.

The chain is built from TRBV6-5 and TRBJ1-6; unclear D gene. The CDR3 runs to 14 residues. Germline CDR1 reads MNHEY; CDR2 reads SVGAGI. Trimming took off 5 bases at V and 10 bases at J, with 15 bases between the two ends. As DNA, the CDR3 is TGTGCCAGCAGTCCCTTGGGAGTAGGGTCACCCCTCCACTTT. Protein: CASSPLGVGSPLHF.

The V and J genes are TRBV19 and TRBJ2-1; tentative D call: TRBD2 (6 bases). V was clipped by 7 bases and J by 9 bases, with 13 bases between them. CDR3 length: 12 residues. Per the germline V gene, CDR1 is LNHDA and CDR2 is SQIVND (reference sequence). Here the CDR3 DNA reads TGTGCCAGTACGACACTAGCCGGTGAGCAGTTCTTC. As protein: CASTTLAGEQFF.

The chain couples TRBV5-4 to TRBJ2-1; TRBD2 matches at 15 bases. The CDR3 sequence is 18 residues long. Trimming removed 4 bases from V and 3 bases from J; junction bases left unmatched: 8. The germline V gene has CDR1 SGHNT and CDR2 YYREEE (reference sequence). CDR3 in amino acids: CASSLGLAGGGSYNEQFF. CDR3 in DNA: TGTGCCAGCAGCCTGGGACTAGCGGGAGGAGGCAGCTACAATGAGCAGTTCTTC.